Shown below are 27 T cell receptor beta chains from a single sample sequenced in a study of blood T cell repertoires in COVID-19. Measured with immunoSEQ multiplex PCR; TCRdb has only the in-frame clones, and not every one. The sample yields fewer than 450,000 clones, approximately 90% seen once. Sequenced sample: PBMCs or T cells enriched from blood (not recorded which). The receptors were gathered from a young woman who had recovered from COVID-19.

This chain connects TRBV19 to TRBJ1-6; possible D gene TRBD1, 5 bases. In germline, CDR1 is LNHDA, CDR2 SQIVND (reference sequence). The CDR3 is made up of 15 amino acids. Trimming took 2 bases from V and 2 from J, leaving 7 bases between them. The CDR3 DNA sequence: TGTGCCAGTAGTATAAGGGGAACCTATAATTCACCCCTCCACTTT. Amino acids: CASSIRGTYNSPLHF.

The count of this clone is one. The V call is TRBV12-5, the J call TRBJ2-7, with 9 bases lining up with TRBD1. This CDR3 has 15 amino acids. Unmatched junction bases numbered 2, after V lost 1 base and J lost 1 base. CDR1 is LGHNT, CDR2 FRNRAP, per germline. The CDR3 coding sequence is TGTGCTAGTGGTTTGGATGGGACAGGGTCCTACGAGCAGTACTTC. Translating it yields CASGLDGTGSYEQYF.

This chain uses TRBV7-3 with TRBJ2-5; 13 bases line up with TRBD2. The CDR3 is 15 amino acids. Germline CDR1 SGHTA, CDR2 FQGTGA. Germline trimming cut 5 bases from V and 4 bases from J; bases unmatched to any gene: 4. CDR3 bases: TGTGCCAGCAGCACCGGACTAGCGGGGGCAGAGACCCAGTACTTC. Translated, it gives CASSTGLAGAETQYF.

This chain joins TRBV10-3 and TRBJ2-3; a possible D gene is TRBD2 (6 bases). The length of the CDR3 is 14 residues. Germline CDR1 and CDR2: ENHRY and SYGVKD. Deletions cut 2 bases from V and 2 bases from J, with 8 bases between. CDR3 in DNA: TGTGCCATCAGTGAGCGGGGGTCCACAGATACGCAGTATTTT. Translated: CAISERGSTDTQYF.

CDR3 sequence (DNA): TGTGCCAGCAGCGAAGGAAGTCAGGGATGGTACGAGCAGTACTTC. Its translation: CASSEGSQGWYEQYF. The J gene is TRBJ2-7, the V gene TRBV9; a possible D gene is TRBD1 (5 bases). This CDR3 contains 15 residues. V lost 3 bases and J 4 bases, leaving 17 bases between the germline ends. Germline CDR1 and CDR2: SGDLS and YYNGEE.

The genes are TRBV27 and TRBJ1-5, with D possibly being TRBD1 (5 bases). Germline V gene data show CDR1 as MNHEY and CDR2 as SMNVEV (reference sequence). The CDR3 extends over 13 amino acids. V shed 4 bases and J shed 4 bases, with 8 bases lying between them. The CDR3 DNA follows: TGTGCCAGCAGTTACCGGGGGAATCAGCCCCAGCATTTT. Translation: CASSYRGNQPQHF.

V is TRBV20-1 and J is TRBJ2-4; 11 nucleotides align to TRBD1. Germline CDR1 reads DFQATT; CDR2 reads SNEGSKA (reference sequence). Losses at the gene ends were 3 bases for V and 9 bases for J; bases not matched to a gene: 4. CDR3 length: 13 residues. This chain's CDR3 is CSASEGQGGIQYF. DNA for the CDR3: TGCAGTGCTAGTGAGGGACAGGGGGGCATTCAGTACTTC.

V and J are TRBV7-8 and TRBJ2-2; possibly TRBD2 for D (5 bases). Per the germline V gene, CDR1 is SGHVS and CDR2 is FQNEAQ. V was clipped by 5 bases and J by 1 base, with 11 bases between them. The length of the CDR3 is 15 residues. DNA for the CDR3: TGTGCCAGCAGCCCTTTCGAGGGGAACACCGGGGAGCTGTTTTTT. This gives the protein CASSPFEGNTGELFF. Using reference TRBV7-8 and TRBJ2-2 for the parts outside the CDR3, the full variable domain is GAGVSQSPRYKVAKRGQDVALRCDPISGHVSLFWYQQALGQGPEFLTYFQNEAQLDKSGLPSDRFFAERPEGSVSTLKIQRTQQEDSAVYLCASSPFEGNTGELFFGEGSRLTVL.

The chain carries TRBV24-1 and TRBJ2-1, with 8 bases that match TRBD1. V was clipped by 9 bases and J by 8 bases; unmatched bases: 11. Germline CDR1 and CDR2: KGHDR and SFDVKD. This CDR3 comprises 14 residues. In DNA form, the CDR3 reads TGTGCCACCCGATCGGACAGGGCCTTTGATGAGCAGTTCTTC. As protein: CATRSDRAFDEQFF.

The chain combines TRBV4-1 with TRBJ1-1; D uncertain. CDR3 length: 15 amino acids. CDR1 and CDR2 (germline): MGHRA, YSYEKL. V lost 3 bases and J 1 base, leaving 12 bases between the germline ends. CDR3 sequence: CASSQEGVGNTEAFF. CDR3 nucleotides: TGCGCCAGCAGCCAGGAGGGTGTAGGGAACACTGAAGCTTTCTTT.

The chain uses TRBV6-6 and TRBJ2-7; a possible D gene is TRBD2 (6 bases). There are 11 residues in the CDR3. Germline V lookup: CDR1 MNHNY, CDR2 SVGAGI (reference sequence). The V and J ends lost 5 bases and 7 bases respectively, with 9 bases between them. DNA of the CDR3: TGTGCCAGCAGTCAGGAGGGGGAGCAGTACTTC. It specifies CASSQEGEQYF.

This chain uses TRBV9 with TRBJ1-2, with D perhaps TRBD1 (6 bases). The CDR3 covers 13 residues. Germline assignment: CDR1 SGDLS and CDR2 YYNGEE. Between the trimmed V and J ends, which lost 0 bases and 4 bases, there was a span of 7 bases. CDR3 DNA sequence: TGTGCCAGCAGCGTAGCGACAGGCTATGGCTACACCTTC. This encodes CASSVATGYGYTF. Full variable domain (remainder filled in from reference TRBV9 and TRBJ1-2): DSGVTQTPKHLITATGQRVTLRCSPRSGDLSVYWYQQSLDQGLQFLIQYYNGEERAKGNILERFSAQQFPDLHSELNLSSLELGDSALYFCASSVATGYGYTFGSGTRLTVV.

This clone has a single count. The chain has TRBV7-3 and TRBJ2-7, with 7 positions matching TRBD1. CDR1 and CDR2 (germline): SGHTA, FQGTGA. V gave up 4 bases and J gave up 3 bases; unmatched junction bases: 6. CDR3 size: 14 residues. The CDR3 is CASSSTRDSYEQYF. CDR3 nucleotides: TGTGCCAGCAGCTCCACCAGGGACAGCTACGAGCAGTACTTC. Full variable domain (rest looked up from reference TRBV7-3 and TRBJ2-7): GAGVSQTPSNKVTEKGKYVELRCDPISGHTALYWYRQSLGQGPEFLIYFQGTGAADDSGLPNDRFFAVRPEGSVSTLKIQRTERGDSAVYLCASSSTRDSYEQYFGPGTRLTVT.

This chain links TRBV19 with TRBJ1-2; D uncertain. Germline assignment: CDR1 LNHDA and CDR2 SQIVND (reference sequence). The V end lost 1 base, the J end lost 5 bases, and 14 bases lay between the germline ends. The CDR3 totals 15 residues. This chain's CDR3 is CASSIVPPDTYGYTF. In DNA, the CDR3 is TGTGCCAGTAGTATAGTACCCCCCGACACATATGGCTACACCTTC. Complete variable domain (other parts from reference TRBV19 and TRBJ1-2): DGGITQSPKYLFRKEGQNVTLSCEQNLNHDAMYWYRQDPGQGLRLIYYSQIVNDFQKGDIAEGYSVSREKKESFPLTVTSAQKNPTAFYLCASSIVPPDTYGYTFGSGTRLTVV.

The chain couples TRBV27 to TRBJ1-5; D may be TRBD1 (6 bases). CDR1 is MNHEY and CDR2 is SMNVEV in the germline V gene (reference sequence). The V end lost 3 bases, the J end lost 12 bases, and 15 bases lay between the germline ends. The CDR3 has 13 amino acids. The CDR3 spells CASSFSTGSRQHF. CDR3 DNA sequence: TGTGCCAGCAGTTTTTCAACAGGGTCGCGCCAGCATTTT.

This chain links TRBV7-9 with TRBJ2-7; unclear D gene. Trimming left V 5 bases short and J 1 base short, with 12 bases between. The CDR3 consists of 14 residues. The germline CDR1 and CDR2 sequences are SEHNR and FQNEAQ (reference sequence). The CDR3 DNA follows: TGTGCCAGCAGCCTGCTTGACAAGTCCTACGAGCAGTACTTC. Protein: CASSLLDKSYEQYF.

The chain has TRBV19 and TRBJ2-5; possible D gene TRBD1, 6 bases. V lost 6 bases to trimming and J lost 5 bases, with 13 bases between them. This CDR3 region has 13 residues. CDR1 and CDR2 (germline): LNHDA, SQIVND (reference sequence). CDR3 sequence: CASRARGSETQYF. The DNA for the CDR3 is TGTGCCAGTAGAGCCAGGGGATCGGAGACCCAGTACTTC.

The chain employs TRBV6-5 and TRBJ1-2, with 8 bases aligning to TRBD1. Germline V gene sequence: CDR1 MNHEY, CDR2 SVGAGI. Trimming cost V 6 bases and J 3 bases; bases outside gene matches: 3. This CDR3 spans 13 amino acids. The CDR3 DNA follows: TGTGCCAGCAGGCCGACAGGGGACTATGGCTACACCTTC. Residues: CASRPTGDYGYTF.

The chain employs TRBV5-6 and TRBJ1-4; D is possibly TRBD1 (5 bases). Trimming took off 6 bases at V and 8 bases at J, with 17 bases between the two ends. Germline V gene data show CDR1 as SGHDT and CDR2 as YYEEEE. CDR3 length equals 14 residues. The DNA of the CDR3 is TGTGCCAGCAATATGGCAGGGTTTGGGGAAAAACTGTTTTTT. Translation: CASNMAGFGEKLFF.

The chain carries TRBV3-1 (or the pseudogene TRBV3-2) and TRBJ1-1, with D unclear. The CDR3 covers 14 residues. Germline CDR1 is LGHDT and CDR2 is YNNKEL (reference sequence). V dropped 4 bases and J dropped 6 bases, with 15 bases sitting between them. The CDR3 DNA sequence: TGTGCCAGCAGCCCGTCCGACACCGTAGCTGAAGCTTTCTTT. It yields the protein CASSPSDTVAEAFF.

This chain uses TRBV6-5 with TRBJ2-2; D remains unclear. CDR3 length: 13 amino acids. V was cut by 7 bases and J by 1 base, with 7 bases left in between. Germline V gene sequence: CDR1 MNHEY, CDR2 SVGAGI. For the CDR3, the DNA is TGTGCCAGCAACGCCAGGAACACCGGGGAGCTGTTTTTT. As protein: CASNARNTGELFF.

V and J are TRBV4-2 and TRBJ2-3; no definite D call. Germline CDR1 LGHNA, CDR2 YNFKEQ. V was pared by 9 bases and J by 2 bases, with 18 bases between. The CDR3 runs 15 residues. The chain's CDR3 is CASSPALEVTDTQYF. As DNA, the CDR3 is TGTGCCAGTTCCCCGGCACTCGAGGTCACAGATACGCAGTATTTT.

The chain links TRBV5-6 to TRBJ1-1, with D uncertain. The CDR3 consists of 13 residues. Germline V gene data show CDR1 as SGHDT and CDR2 as YYEEEE. V lost 0 bases and J 3 bases, leaving 6 bases between the germline ends. CDR3 amino acids: CASSLGSYTEAFF. The CDR3 DNA sequence: TGTGCCAGCAGCTTGGGGAGCTACACTGAAGCTTTCTTT.

The CDR3 here is CASSEEGGRAEQFF. The CDR3, as DNA: TGTGCCAGCAGTGAAGAGGGGGGGCGAGCTGAGCAGTTCTTC. This sequence joins TRBV2 and TRBJ2-1; tentatively, D is TRBD2 (7 bases). Germline V lookup: CDR1 SNHLY, CDR2 FYNNEI. Between the trimmed V and J ends, which lost 1 base and 9 bases, there was a span of 13 bases. This CDR3 contains 14 residues.

V gene TRBV4-3 combines with J gene TRBJ1-6; possibly TRBD1 for D (5 bases). The ends were cut back, 1 base at V and 10 bases at J, with 14 bases in the middle. The CDR3 contains 15 residues. The germline gives CDR1 LGHNA, CDR2 YSLEER. The CDR3 DNA follows: TGCGCCAGCAGCCAAGTCAGGGATGTCGCCTCACCCCTCCACTTT. This codes for CASSQVRDVASPLHF.

The gene calls are TRBV9 and TRBJ2-1; 11 positions agree with TRBD1. Germline assignment: CDR1 SGDLS and CDR2 YYNGEE. V dropped 3 bases and J dropped 5; count of bases not matched to a gene: 13. The CDR3 sequence is 18 residues long. CDR3 DNA sequence: TGTGCCAGCAGCGCCATCCCCCGGACAGGGGGCGCCAACAATGAGCAGTTCTTC. Translated: CASSAIPRTGGANNEQFF.

In DNA form, the CDR3 reads TGTGCCTGGAGTGGGACTAGTTACGAGCAGTACTTC. Translating gives CAWSGTSYEQYF. The chain links TRBV30 to TRBJ2-7; 7 bases map to TRBD2. V lost 1 base and J lost 4; bases outside the gene matches: 1. This CDR3 is 12 amino acids long. Looked up from germline, CDR1 is GTSNPN and CDR2 is SVGIG (reference sequence).